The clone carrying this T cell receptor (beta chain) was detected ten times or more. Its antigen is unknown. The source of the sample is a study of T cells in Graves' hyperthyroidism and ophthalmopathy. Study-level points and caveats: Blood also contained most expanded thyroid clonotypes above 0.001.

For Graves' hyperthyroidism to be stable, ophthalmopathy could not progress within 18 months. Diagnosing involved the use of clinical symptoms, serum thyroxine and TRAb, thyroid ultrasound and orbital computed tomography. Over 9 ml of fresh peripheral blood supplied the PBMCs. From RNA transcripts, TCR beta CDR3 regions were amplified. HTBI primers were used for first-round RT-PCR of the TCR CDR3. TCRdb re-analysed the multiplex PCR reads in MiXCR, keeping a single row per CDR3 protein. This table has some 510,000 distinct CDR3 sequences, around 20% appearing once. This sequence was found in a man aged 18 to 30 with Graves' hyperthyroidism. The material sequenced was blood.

The CDR3 is CASSLVLLRDGYTF. CDR3 coding DNA: TGTGCCAGCAGCCTCGTGCTGCTTCGGGATGGCTACACCTTC. V is TRBV28 and J is TRBJ1-2; no reliable D call. Germline V CDR1 and CDR2: MDHEN, SYDVKM. This CDR3 contains 14 residues. V was clipped by 6 bases and J by 6 bases, with 17 bases between them.